The T cell receptor beta chain under discussion was sequenced for a study of identifying expanded T cells in peripheral blood. Collection occurred without any documented infections or immune events in donors. Generated by immunoSEQ multiplex PCR, the TCRdb table keeps only in-frame clones and is missing some. Of approximately 100,000 clones in the sample, around nine tenths were seen once. Findings and caveats of the study: Variance in clone template counts between roughly 2-week samples significantly increased with total template count across all healthy donors. Roughly 1.1 clones differed between technical replicates, versus approximately 16 and 20 over time.

After removal of 1 base from V and 0 bases from J, the junction contained 26 bases not matched to a gene. Per germline, CDR1 SGHRS and CDR2 YFSETQ. This CDR3 region has 24 residues. About this clone: The antigen remains undetermined.

This rearrangement joins TRBV5-1 to TRBJ2-1; 9 bases fit TRBD1. The clonotype comes from a person aged 18 to 75 in good health. Sequenced input: blood. This CDR3 reads CASSLPGVDRTGDKPTFSYNEQFF. In DNA form, the CDR3 reads TGCGCCAGCAGCTTGCCGGGGGTAGATCGGACAGGGGATAAACCGACTTTCTCCTACAATGAGCAGTTCTTC.